The clone carrying this TCR beta chain turned up a few times. The antigen is unknown. CDR3 length: 18 amino acids. Trimming took 7 bases from V and 0 from J, leaving 22 bases between them. Germline V CDR1 and CDR2: SGHVS, FQNEAQ. This sample stems from a study of cytomegalovirus exposure and HLA in healthy donors. Study-level information: Drawn from HLA-typed donors, around 85 million unique TCRs were held in an early data release. Study outcomes and limitations: In a later analysis, a missense DCLRE1C variant was linked to TCR beta V- and J-gene trimming. Later analysis suggested most CMV-associated TCR beta chains were HLA-restricted. Cytomegalovirus status was reportedly diagnosed by the classifier with high sensitivity and specificity.

PCR involved 60 Vbeta and 13 Jbeta primers. Sequenced by immunoSEQ multiplex PCR; TCRdb stores in-frame clones only, minus some. The sample includes around 76,000 clones, 78% of them seen just once. The clonotype comes from a middle-aged man in good health and CMV-seronegative. The sequenced material came from PBMCs. V usage is TRBV7-8 and J usage is TRBJ2-4; the D gene is possibly TRBD1 (5 bases). CDR3: CASTQWAFKGLAKNIQYF. DNA for the CDR3: TGTGCCAGCACCCAGTGGGCCTTTAAGGGGTTAGCCAAAAACATTCAGTACTTC.